The clone carrying this T cell receptor beta chain has at least ten counts. The study included ophthalmopathy patients with Clinical Activity Score at least 3, NOSPECS grade at least 4 and duration under 3 months. Diagnostic assessment was based on clinical symptoms, serum thyroxine and TRAb, thyroid ultrasound and orbital computed tomography. The CDR3 runs to 20 residues. Trimming cost V 1 base and J 0 bases, with 26 bases left between them. In germline, CDR1 is SGHDT, CDR2 YYEEEE. The sample belongs to a study of T cells in Graves' hyperthyroidism and ophthalmopathy. The overall study: Peripheral blood was secured at the point of initial diagnosis, before any treatment.

RNA transcripts yielded amplified TCR beta CDR3 regions. The HTBI primer set was used in a first-round RT-PCR of the TCR CDR3. One entry per CDR3 protein, called by TCRdb with MiXCR from the multiplex PCR reads. The sample carries 330,000 or so distinct CDR3 sequences, 15% to 20% recorded once. This clonotype was obtained from a woman between 35 and 50 years old with Graves' ophthalmopathy. The chain has TRBV5-6 and TRBJ2-7; D possibly corresponds to TRBD1 (7 bases). Sequences were obtained from blood. The CDR3 loop reads CASSLRQGGHDNQSSYEQYF. The CDR3 DNA is TGTGCCAGCAGCTTGAGACAGGGAGGACATGATAACCAGAGCTCCTACGAGCAGTACTTC.